The 30 T cell receptor beta chains in this list originate from one sample, sequenced in a study of vaccination and CD4 T cells after COVID-19. Their cognate antigens are unknown. The treatment: roughly nine-day PBMC culture with coronavirus spike peptide pools or control peptides (ViraFEST assay). With the Oncomine TCR Beta short-read assay, DNA from cultured CD4+ T cells was sequenced. Using its own MiXCR run on the PCR reads, TCRdb lists one record per CDR3 protein. This table has tens of thousands of distinct CDR3 sequences, around 50% appearing once. Specimen: CD4+ T cells from blood, cultured in vitro. These receptors were obtained from a human donor who had recovered from COVID-19.

This clonotype was detected a few times. This chain uses TRBV19 with TRBJ2-2, with TRBD1 matching 9 bases. V was clipped by 9 bases and J by 4 bases; unmatched bases: 6. Per the germline V gene, CDR1 is LNHDA and CDR2 is SQIVND (reference sequence). CDR3 size: 14 residues. The CDR3 reads CASGTGTATGELFF. The CDR3 DNA sequence: TGTGCCAGCGGGACAGGGACTGCCACCGGGGAGCTGTTTTTT.

The gene calls are TRBV27 and TRBJ1-1; D remains unclear. The CDR3 runs 15 residues. V was cut by 2 bases and J by 1 base, with 11 bases left in between. Germline assignment: CDR1 MNHEY and CDR2 SMNVEV (reference sequence). The CDR3 region has the DNA TGTGCCAGCAGTTTACACCGACTGGGGAACACTGAAGCTTTCTTT. Translating gives CASSLHRLGNTEAFF.

This clonotype was seen a few times. This chain connects TRBV28 to TRBJ1-5; D is ambiguous. Trimming stripped 4 bases from V and 1 base from J, with 17 bases between. Germline V gives CDR1 MDHEN, CDR2 SYDVKM. This CDR3 has 17 residues. DNA of the CDR3: TGTGCCAGCAGTTCCCGGTGGGCTAGGGAAAGCAATCAGCCCCAGCATTTT. This translates into CASSSRWARESNQPQHF.

This clonotype was counted between two and nine times. The chain employs TRBV12-3 or TRBV12-4 and TRBJ2-5; the D is unclear. This CDR3 comprises 12 residues. The V and J ends lost 3 bases and 4 bases respectively, with 6 bases between them. The DNA of the CDR3 is TGTGCCAGCAGTTTGTTGCGAGAGACCCAGTACTTC. This translates into CASSLLRETQYF.

V is TRBV10-3 and J is TRBJ2-2, with a tentative D call TRBD2 (6 bases). Per the germline V gene, CDR1 is ENHRY and CDR2 is SYGVKD. The CDR3 covers 15 residues. V dropped 3 bases and J dropped 1 base, with 9 bases sitting between them. For the CDR3, the DNA is TGTGCCATCAGTGAAAGGAGGGGGAACACCGGGGAGCTGTTTTTT. This codes for CAISERRGNTGELFF.

There are a few counts of this clonotype. The V call is TRBV30, the J call TRBJ1-1; D is undetermined. Trimming removed 0 bases from V and 7 bases from J, with 6 bases in between. Germline V gives CDR1 GTSNPN, CDR2 SVGIG (reference sequence). CDR3 length equals 11 residues. DNA for the CDR3: TGTGCCTGGAGTGTGGGCGGTGAAGCTTTCTTT. Encoded protein: CAWSVGGEAFF.

The J gene is TRBJ2-1, the V gene TRBV24-1; the D gene is possibly TRBD1 (5 bases). There are 14 residues in the CDR3. Per the germline V gene, CDR1 is KGHDR and CDR2 is SFDVKD. Trimming left V 4 bases short and J 8 bases short, with 14 bases between. CDR3 residues: CATSEYDSWDEQFF. The CDR3 DNA reads TGTGCCACCAGTGAATACGACAGTTGGGATGAGCAGTTCTTC.

V gene TRBV12-3 or TRBV12-4 combines with J gene TRBJ2-3; 10 nucleotides line up with TRBD1. Trimming took 6 bases from V and 2 from J; bases not matched to a gene: 5. The length of the CDR3 is 15 residues. CDR3 protein: CASSDRGRLTDTQYF. The CDR3 nucleotides are TGTGCCAGCAGCGACAGGGGGCGCCTCACAGATACGCAGTATTTT.

This clonotype was seen a handful of times. The chain is built from TRBV28 and TRBJ2-2; 11 bases agree with TRBD2. Germline assignment: CDR1 MDHEN and CDR2 SYDVKM. There are 15 residues in the CDR3. V gave up 7 bases and J gave up 3 bases; unmatched junction bases: 4. The CDR3: CASNVAGGHTGELFF. CDR3 coding DNA: TGTGCCAGCAACGTAGCGGGAGGGCACACCGGGGAGCTGTTTTTT.

This clonotype was counted a few times. The chain carries TRBV2 and TRBJ2-2, with 12 bases matching TRBD1. The CDR3 totals 15 residues. The V gene end was trimmed by 5 bases and the J gene end by 4 bases; junction bases not matched to a gene: 2. The germline V gene has CDR1 SNHLY and CDR2 FYNNEI. CDR3 sequence reads: CASSPGQGATGELFF. The DNA of the CDR3 is TGTGCCAGCAGTCCGGGACAGGGGGCCACCGGGGAGCTGTTTTTT.

This clonotype was picked up a small number of times. The chain joins TRBV12-5 to TRBJ2-7; D remains unclear. V lost 1 base to trimming and J lost 5 bases, with 9 bases between them. Per germline, CDR1 LGHNT and CDR2 FRNRAP. The CDR3 consists of 13 residues. CDR3 bases: TGTGCTAGTGGTTTGGGAGCCCAACACGAGCAGTACTTC. Translating gives CASGLGAQHEQYF.

The chain links TRBV19 to TRBJ1-2; 8 bases match TRBD1. Losses at the gene ends were 6 bases for V and 3 bases for J; bases not matched to a gene: 3. The germline V gene has CDR1 LNHDA and CDR2 SQIVND (reference sequence). CDR3 length equals 13 residues. CDR3 region: CASRKDRDYGYTF. In DNA form, the CDR3 reads TGTGCCAGTAGGAAGGACAGGGACTATGGCTACACCTTC.

This clonotype was detected a few times. The chain carries TRBV6-5 and TRBJ2-7; D is tentatively TRBD1 or TRBD2 (5 bases each). This CDR3 spans 15 amino acids. Germline V lookup: CDR1 MNHEY, CDR2 SVGAGI. Trimming pared 4 bases from V and 2 bases from J, leaving 15 bases between. The CDR3 sequence is CASSSVRDPTYEQYF. The CDR3 coding sequence is TGTGCCAGCAGTTCCGTTCGGGACCCAACCTACGAGCAGTACTTC.

The rearrangement joins TRBV19 to TRBJ1-5; D is possibly TRBD1 (6 bases). Trimming shortened V by 5 bases and J by 4 bases, and 18 bases separated the two germline ends. Germline V gene data show CDR1 as LNHDA and CDR2 as SQIVND (reference sequence). The CDR3 spans 16 residues. This CDR3 reads CASSFLTGASNQPQHF. The DNA for the CDR3 is TGTGCCAGTAGTTTCCTGACAGGAGCATCTAATCAGCCCCAGCATTTT.

The chain joins TRBV19 to TRBJ2-2; a possible D gene is TRBD2 (5 bases). The V end lost 6 bases, the J end lost 3 bases, and 8 bases lay between the germline ends. Germline V gives CDR1 LNHDA, CDR2 SQIVND (reference sequence). The CDR3 runs to 13 residues. CDR3 coding DNA: TGTGCCAGTAGAGGCGGGTACACCGGGGAGCTGTTTTTT. It codes for CASRGGYTGELFF.

This clonotype was observed a handful of times. The V call is TRBV6-1, the J call TRBJ2-2; 8 nucleotides align to TRBD1. V lost 8 bases, J lost 4 bases, and 9 bases stayed unmatched. Germline V CDR1 and CDR2: MNHNS, SASEGT. This CDR3 has 15 amino acids. The CDR3 is CASGSQGAGTGELFF. In nucleotides, the CDR3 is TGTGCCAGCGGGAGCCAGGGGGCGGGCACCGGGGAGCTGTTTTTT.

This chain joins TRBV24-1 and TRBJ1-2; 11 bases are shared with TRBD1. Germline V gene sequence: CDR1 KGHDR, CDR2 SFDVKD. The CDR3 runs 15 residues. V shed 4 bases, J shed 5 bases, and the junction held 5 bases outside the gene matches. Here the CDR3 DNA reads TGTGCCACCAGTGACGGACAGGGGGCAGGGTATGGCTACACCTTC. It translates to CATSDGQGAGYGYTF.

A few counts support this clonotype. The chain employs TRBV2 and TRBJ1-3, with D possibly being TRBD1 (6 bases). From germline, CDR1 is SNHLY and CDR2 FYNNEI. The CDR3 covers 14 residues. Trimming took 9 bases from V and 9 from J, leaving 21 bases between them. CDR3 nucleotides: TGTGCCAGTGACCTACAGGGTAATAGTGGCACCATATATTTT. Residues: CASDLQGNSGTIYF. Supplemented by reference TRBV2 and TRBJ1-3, the full variable domain reads EPEVTQTPSHQVTQMGQEVILRCVPISNHLYFYWYRQILGQKVEFLVSFYNNEISEKSEIFDDQFSVERPDGSNFTLKIRSTKLEDSAMYFCASDLQGNSGTIYFGEGSWLTVV.

This rearrangement joins TRBV7-9 to TRBJ2-1, with D maybe TRBD1 (5 bases). The CDR3 is 16 amino acids. V lost 7 bases, J lost 3 bases, and 19 bases lay in between. Germline CDR1 reads SEHNR; CDR2 reads FQNEAQ (reference sequence). The CDR3 sequence: CASTPFTGDLYNEQFF. CDR3 nucleotides: TGTGCCAGCACCCCCTTCACAGGCGACCTCTACAATGAGCAGTTCTTC.

There are a few counts of this clonotype. The chain recombines TRBV28 with TRBJ2-2; 7 bases align to TRBD2. The V and J ends lost 7 bases and 5 bases, in that order; junction bases with no gene match: 10. The germline CDR1 and CDR2 sequences are MDHEN and SYDVKM. The CDR3 length is 15 residues. Here the CDR3 DNA reads TGTGCCAGCATTAGTGCGGGAGAGGGGACCGGGGAGCTGTTTTTT. It specifies CASISAGEGTGELFF. The full variable domain, completed using reference TRBV28 and TRBJ2-2, is DVKVTQSSRYLVKRTGEKVFLECVQDMDHENMFWYRQDPGLGLRLIYFSYDVKMKEKGDIPEGYSVSREKKERFSLILESASTNQTSMYLCASISAGEGTGELFFGEGSRLTVL.

This clonotype was picked up a small number of times. The V and J genes are TRBV30 and TRBJ1-6, with 7 bases that match TRBD1. The CDR3 has 15 residues. Germline CDR1 is GTSNPN and CDR2 is SVGIG (reference sequence). The junction had 4 bases not matched to a gene; V was cut back by 0 bases and J by 5 bases. The CDR3 loop reads CAWSVLGTDNSPLHF. The CDR3 DNA follows: TGTGCCTGGAGTGTACTCGGGACAGATAATTCACCCCTCCACTTT.

The chain couples TRBV30 to TRBJ1-5; D remains unclear. The CDR3 consists of 13 residues. V was trimmed by 1 base and J by 5 bases, leaving 9 bases between them. Per germline, CDR1 GTSNPN and CDR2 SVGIG (reference sequence). The CDR3 nucleotides are TGTGCCTGGAGTGAGCAGGTTGATCAGCCCCAGCATTTT. It specifies CAWSEQVDQPQHF.

The V gene is TRBV11-3, the J gene TRBJ2-6, with no clear D. There are 12 residues in the CDR3. The ends were cut back, 8 bases at V and 2 bases at J, with 4 bases in the middle. From germline, CDR1 is SGHNT and CDR2 YENEEA. The CDR3 DNA follows: TGTGCCAGCGCGGCTGGGGCCAACGTCCTGACTTTC. This gives the protein CASAAGANVLTF. The variable domain in full, completed from reference TRBV11-3 and TRBJ2-6, reads EAGVVQSPRYKIIEKKQPVAFWCNPISGHNTLYWYLQNLGQGPELLIRYENEEAVDDSQLPKDRFSAERLKGVDSTLKIQPAELGDSAVYLCASAAGANVLTFGAGSRLTVL.

The chain carries TRBV7-2 and TRBJ1-2, with 9 bases lining up with TRBD1. Germline V gene lookup returns CDR1 SGHTA and CDR2 FQGNSA. V trimming: 3 bases; J trimming: 4 bases; junction bases outside the gene matches: 9. The CDR3 has 16 residues. The DNA for the CDR3 is TGTGCCAGCAGCTTGGAGGGGACAGGGAAAGTCTATGGCTACACCTTC. Its translation: CASSLEGTGKVYGYTF.

The genes are TRBV15 and TRBJ1-3; no reliable D call. This CDR3 is built from 13 residues. The germline gives CDR1 LNHNV, CDR2 YYDKDF (reference sequence). V lost 5 bases to trimming and J lost 0 bases, with 5 bases between them. The CDR3 loop reads CATSDISGNTIYF. CDR3 nucleotides: TGTGCCACCAGCGATATCTCTGGAAACACCATATATTTT.

The rearrangement joins TRBV2 to TRBJ2-2, with 11 bases aligning to TRBD1. This CDR3 region has 15 residues. From germline, CDR1 is SNHLY and CDR2 FYNNEI. V trimming: 10 bases; J trimming: 4 bases; junction bases outside the gene matches: 8. CDR3 protein: CATSWGQGGTGELFF. The CDR3 DNA is TGTGCCACAAGCTGGGGACAGGGGGGCACCGGGGAGCTGTTTTTT.

J is TRBJ2-7 and V is TRBV7-3; D is possibly TRBD1 or TRBD2 (5 bases each). CDR1 and CDR2 from the germline V gene are SGHTA and FQGTGA. Trimming removed 3 bases from V and 6 bases from J, with 12 bases in between. The CDR3 contains 13 residues. CDR3 sequence: CASSFEGISEQYF. CDR3 nucleotides: TGTGCCAGCAGCTTTGAGGGGATCAGCGAGCAGTACTTC.

The gene calls are TRBV2 and TRBJ2-4; D ambiguous. Trimming stripped 6 bases from V and 0 bases from J, with 9 bases between. Germline V gene data show CDR1 as SNHLY and CDR2 as FYNNEI. This CDR3 has 14 amino acids. In DNA, the CDR3 is TGTGCCAGCAGAGAGGAGATAGCCAAAAACATTCAGTACTTC. Translation gives CASREEIAKNIQYF.

In this sample, this clonotype turned up a few times. This sequence joins TRBV20-1 and TRBJ1-2; a weak D match, TRBD1 (6 bases). Germline CDR1 is DFQATT and CDR2 is SNEGSKA (reference sequence). Trimming left V 1 base short and J 2 bases short, with 17 bases between. This CDR3 has 16 amino acids. CDR3 sequence: CSARAPGGRANYGYTF. The CDR3 DNA reads TGCAGTGCTAGAGCCCCCGGGGGCAGGGCAAACTATGGCTACACCTTC.

The V call is TRBV3-1, the J call TRBJ1-6; D gene ambiguous. The germline V gene has CDR1 LGHDT and CDR2 YNNKEL (reference sequence). Trimming cost V 2 bases and J 7 bases, with 9 bases left between them. This CDR3 has 14 residues. The CDR3 DNA reads as TGTGCCAGCAGCCAATTTACAGACAATTCACCCCTCCACTTT. It is translated as CASSQFTDNSPLHF.